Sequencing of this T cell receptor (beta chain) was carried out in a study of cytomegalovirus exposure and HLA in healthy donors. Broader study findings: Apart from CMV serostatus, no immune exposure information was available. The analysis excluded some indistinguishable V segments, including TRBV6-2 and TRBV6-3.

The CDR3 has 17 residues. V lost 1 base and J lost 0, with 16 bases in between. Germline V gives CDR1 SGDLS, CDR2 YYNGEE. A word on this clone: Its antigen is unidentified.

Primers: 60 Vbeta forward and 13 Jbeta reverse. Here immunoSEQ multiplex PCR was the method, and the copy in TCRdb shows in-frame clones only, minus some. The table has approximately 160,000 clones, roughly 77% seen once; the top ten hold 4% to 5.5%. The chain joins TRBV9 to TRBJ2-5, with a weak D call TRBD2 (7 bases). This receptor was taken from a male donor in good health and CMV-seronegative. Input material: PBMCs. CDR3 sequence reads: CASSVSARGAYQETQYF. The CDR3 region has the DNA TGTGCCAGCAGCGTAAGCGCTCGGGGGGCGTACCAAGAGACCCAGTACTTC.